This T cell receptor (beta chain) was sequenced during a study of spatial heterogeneity in lung cancer. In this sample, this clonotype turned up many times. Time point given: sample taken at primary tumor resection. Unsorted samples of tumor, nontumor lung or frozen PBMC had their whole RNA sequenced. The CDR3 length is 16 residues. Germline V gene data show CDR1 as MNHEY and CDR2 as SVGEGT. V dropped 0 bases and J dropped 2 bases, with 13 bases sitting between them. Every TCR cDNA molecule bore its own unique molecular identifier. TCRdb fed the 5' RACE reads into MiXCR, producing one record per CDR3 protein. Among more than 60,000 distinct CDR3 sequences, nearly 6.5% were seen once, and the ten largest hold around 15%.

This sequence originates from a female donor with early-stage non-small cell lung cancer. The genes are TRBV6-2 or TRBV6-3 and TRBJ2-5; a possible D gene is TRBD1 (6 bases). This sample comprised PBMCs, obtained at surgery. The CDR3 spells CASSYSVDRQQETQYF. As DNA, the CDR3 is TGTGCCAGCAGTTACTCCGTAGACAGGCAGCAAGAGACCCAGTACTTC.